The rows below give T cell receptor beta chains drawn from one sample of a study of T cells in Graves' hyperthyroidism and ophthalmopathy. Via MiXCR, TCRdb re-called the multiplex PCR reads, giving one row per CDR3 protein. The table includes 150,000 or so distinct CDR3 sequences, 22% detected once. Sample: blood. The receptors were sampled from a woman between 45 and 60 years old with Graves' hyperthyroidism that later progressed to Graves' ophthalmopathy. CDR3s include the opening cysteine and the closing phenylalanine or tryptophan. Fields, in order: clone size, V gene, D gene, J gene, CDR3 DNA, CDR3 protein. The D gene is left open where the match is weak. Clone size, where shown, is once, few, many, or a class for clones that have expanded.

clone_size: many
v_call: TRBV30
d_call: -
j_call: TRBJ1-1
cdr3_nt: TGTGCCTGGAGCCGTTGGGGCAGGGGGAACACTGAAGCTTTCTTT
cdr3_aa: CAWSRWGRGNTEAFF

clone_size: many
v_call: TRBV2
d_call: -
j_call: TRBJ2-7
cdr3_nt: TGTGCCAGCAGGAGGAGGGGTTACGAGCAGTACTTC
cdr3_aa: CASRRRGYEQYF

clone_size: -
v_call: TRBV6-2/TRBV6-3
d_call: -
j_call: TRBJ1-2
cdr3_nt: TGTGCCAGCAGTTACTCTGTCGGGCCGACTAACTATGGCTACACCTTC
cdr3_aa: CASSYSVGPTNYGYTF

clone_size: -
v_call: TRBV6-1
d_call: TRBD2
j_call: TRBJ2-7
cdr3_nt: TGTGCCAGCAGCTACGGCCGGACTAGCGGGAGCCACGAGCAGTACTTC
cdr3_aa: CASSYGRTSGSHEQYF

clone_size: many
v_call: TRBV2
d_call: -
j_call: TRBJ2-7
cdr3_nt: TGTGCCAGCAGTGAAAGTGCGGGGGAGCAGTACTTC
cdr3_aa: CASSESAGEQYF

clone_size: many
v_call: TRBV11-2
d_call: -
j_call: TRBJ1-2
cdr3_nt: TGTGCCAGCAGCTTGACGGATCTCTATGGCTACACCTTC
cdr3_aa: CASSLTDLYGYTF

clone_size: many
v_call: TRBV28
d_call: TRBD2
j_call: TRBJ2-2
cdr3_nt: TGTGCCAGCCGACTAGCGGGCTCCGGGGAGCTGTTTTTT
cdr3_aa: CASRLAGSGELFF

clone_size: many
v_call: TRBV7-8
d_call: -
j_call: TRBJ2-4
cdr3_nt: TGTGCCAGCAGCTTAGATCTAGCCAAAAACATTCAGTACTTC
cdr3_aa: CASSLDLAKNIQYF

clone_size: many
v_call: TRBV24-1
d_call: TRBD2
j_call: TRBJ2-1
cdr3_nt: TGTGCCACCAGTGCCCAGCGGGAGTCGTACAATGAGCAGTTCTTC
cdr3_aa: CATSAQRESYNEQFF

clone_size: many
v_call: TRBV28
d_call: -
j_call: TRBJ2-7
cdr3_nt: TGTGCCAGCAGTTTATTTGTCAGGGTGTCCTACGAGCAGTACTTC
cdr3_aa: CASSLFVRVSYEQYF

clone_size: -
v_call: TRBV11-2
d_call: -
j_call: TRBJ2-6
cdr3_nt: TGTGCCAGCAGCCCCGGGACCTCCATCTCTGGGGCCAACGTCCTGACTTTC
cdr3_aa: CASSPGTSISGANVLTF

clone_size: many
v_call: TRBV12-3/TRBV12-4
d_call: TRBD1
j_call: TRBJ2-7
cdr3_nt: TGTGCCAGCAGTATACAGGGGACGACCTACGAGCAGTACTTC
cdr3_aa: CASSIQGTTYEQYF

clone_size: -
v_call: TRBV5-1
d_call: -
j_call: TRBJ2-5
cdr3_nt: TGCGCCAGCAGCTTGACAGGAAAAGAGACCCAGTACTTC
cdr3_aa: CASSLTGKETQYF

clone_size: few
v_call: TRBV12-3/TRBV12-4
d_call: -
j_call: TRBJ2-3
cdr3_nt: TGTGCCAGCAGGGGGGGAGGCGCAGATACGCAGTATTTT
cdr3_aa: CASRGGGADTQYF

clone_size: many
v_call: TRBV6-1
d_call: -
j_call: TRBJ1-5
cdr3_nt: TGTGCCAGCAGCCCCACCGGACGGGGCCCCAGTTCAGCCCAGCATTTT
cdr3_aa: CASSPTGRGPSSAQHF

clone_size: -
v_call: TRBV12-3/TRBV12-4
d_call: -
j_call: TRBJ2-3
cdr3_nt: TGTGCCAGCAGTCCCGGGGTTCGAGATACGCAGTATTTT
cdr3_aa: CASSPGVRDTQYF